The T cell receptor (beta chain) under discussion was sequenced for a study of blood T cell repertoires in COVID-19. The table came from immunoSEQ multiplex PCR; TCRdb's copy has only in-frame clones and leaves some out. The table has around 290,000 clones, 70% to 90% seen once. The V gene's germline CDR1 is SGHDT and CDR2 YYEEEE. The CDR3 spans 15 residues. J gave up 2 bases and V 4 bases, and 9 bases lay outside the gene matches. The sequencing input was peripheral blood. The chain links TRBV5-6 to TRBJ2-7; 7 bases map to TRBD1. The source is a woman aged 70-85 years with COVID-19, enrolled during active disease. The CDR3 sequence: CASSPGQKFTYEQYF. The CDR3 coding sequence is TGTGCCAGCAGCCCGGGACAGAAGTTTACCTACGAGCAGTACTTC.